The rows below give T cell receptor beta chains drawn from one sample of a study of blood T cell repertoires in COVID-19. Profiled with immunoSEQ multiplex PCR; TCRdb holds only in-frame clones, not every one. This sample has about 110,000 clones, with 70% to 90% found just once. The specimen was peripheral blood. The receptors derive from a human donor in a cohort sampled during active COVID-19. Each CDR3 is given with its conserved first and last residue. The order of the fields is V gene, J gene, CDR3 protein.

TRBV6-5	TRBJ1-5	CASSYGSSNQPQHF
TRBV6-4	TRBJ1-5	CASSDDFSDRISNQPQHF
TRBV7-2	TRBJ2-7	CASSSWSGSSYEQYF
TRBV27	TRBJ2-7	CASSSIAGARYEQYF
TRBV28	TRBJ1-2	CASTLIVGSGFGYTF
TRBV7-3	TRBJ2-3	CASSLSGMGTDTQYF
TRBV2	TRBJ2-3	CASSELAVIGRDTQYF
TRBV6-5	TRBJ1-2	CASSSGQGYYGYTF
TRBV7-2	TRBJ2-2	CASSPRTGGTGELFF
TRBV4-1	TRBJ2-2	CASSQAGAVVELFF
TRBV9	TRBJ2-1	CASSVGTSGNEQFF
TRBV4-1	TRBJ2-7	CASSQAAGTGGGEQYF
TRBV18	TRBJ2-1	CASSPPGQGRSNEQFF
TRBV6-5	TRBJ2-7	CASALSGSYEQYF
TRBV6-1	TRBJ1-1	CASSEALLQGATEAFF
TRBV4-1	TRBJ2-5	CASSQTDQETQYF
TRBV19	TRBJ1-2	CASTPPGTPRGGYGYTF
TRBV6-5	TRBJ2-1	CASSLTMLNEQFF
TRBV28	TRBJ2-5	CASSQLGLAGQETQYF
TRBV18	TRBJ2-5	CASSPSGPRLAKPWEETQYF
TRBV5-1	TRBJ1-6	CASSATGTVDSPLHF
TRBV5-4	TRBJ1-1	CASSFVGGANTEAFF
TRBV6-2/TRBV6-3	TRBJ2-3	CASSYGGSGTDTQYF
TRBV30	TRBJ2-1	CAWGPYNEQFF
TRBV29-1	TRBJ2-3	CRGGGGRGRAWDTQYF
TRBV10-3	TRBJ2-1	CAIRTVSYNEQFF
TRBV10-3	TRBJ1-5	CAISRGGDSNQPQHF
TRBV19	TRBJ2-3	CASKPDRRPTTDTQYF
TRBV6-2/TRBV6-3	TRBJ1-1	CASSDRVLVNTEAFF
TRBV10-3	TRBJ2-1	CAISETGAHNEQFF
TRBV6-5	TRBJ1-1	CASRLGQNTEAFF
TRBV5-4	TRBJ2-2	CASSFISGQAEEELFF
TRBV7-9	TRBJ2-3	CASSLGTSPDTQYF
TRBV11-2	TRBJ2-7	CASSTYRGGSSYEQYF
TRBV24-1	TRBJ2-1	CATSEASGGARNEQFF
TRBV12-3/TRBV12-4	TRBJ1-2	CASSLARGYGYTF
TRBV29-1	TRBJ1-2	CSVGTPVNLYGYTF
TRBV4-2	TRBJ2-1	CASSQGDSGRGYNEQFF
TRBV11-2	TRBJ1-4	CASSQIRTGGRNEKLFF
TRBV7-2	TRBJ2-3	CASSLGAADTQYF
TRBV5-1	TRBJ2-7	CASSLEPGGAYEQYF
TRBV9	TRBJ1-2	CASSPDRAGYTF
TRBV7-2	TRBJ1-2	CASSLGQGTPYGYTF
TRBV6-1	TRBJ1-5	CASSDQQDQPQHF
TRBV14	TRBJ1-3	CASSQYTAGNTIYF
TRBV9	TRBJ1-2	CASSVVEGVRGYTF
TRBV7-6	TRBJ1-6	CASSLDRQGSNSPLHF
TRBV5-1	TRBJ1-4	CASSWGQGGEKLFF
TRBV10-1	TRBJ2-3	CASSEETLAGEIDTQYF
TRBV3-1/TRBV3-2	TRBJ2-7	CASSQGQGTYEQYF
TRBV30	TRBJ1-1	CAWTAGLNTEAFF
TRBV19	TRBJ1-5	CASSIVSGALQHF
TRBV10-1	TRBJ2-4	CASPGEDIQYF